The subject of this entry is one TCR beta chain. Germline values: CDR1 MNHNS, CDR2 SASEGT. The V end lost 0 bases, the J end lost 4 bases, and 6 bases lay between the germline ends. The CDR3 is 14 residues long. Primers used in a second PCR of about 7 to 12 cycles were a sample-barcoded 5' primer and a J-beta primer mix. TCRdb analysed the 5' RACE reads with MiXCR anew, one entry per CDR3 protein. The sample lists roughly 550,000 distinct CDR3 sequences; less than 25% were seen once. This record comes from a study of blood T cells in healthy people across ages. In terms of origin and age, donors were healthy Caucasian individuals from Russia aged roughly 6 to 95. The data also belong to a second study, concerning T cells of mothers and their children.

Material for sequencing was blood. The receptor's source is a boy aged 5-17 years in good health. This chain connects TRBV6-1 to TRBJ2-2, with D hard to call. The CDR3: CASSEAAATGELFF. The CDR3 bases are TGTGCCAGCAGTGAAGCGGCGGCCACCGGGGAGCTGTTTTTT.